The rows below give T cell receptor beta chains drawn from one sample of a study of technical replicates of blood from a handful of donors. Data came from immunoSEQ multiplex PCR; TCRdb stores just in-frame clones and leaves some out. The data hold tens of thousands of clones, with 95% to 96% observed a single time. Sequencing used T cells isolated from PBMCs. These receptor sequences come from a human donor in good health. Each CDR3 is given with its conserved first and last residue. D genes are given only for firm matches.

>TRBJ2-5|TRBD2|TRBV13
CASSHKGGLAEETQYF
TGTGCCAGCAGCCATAAGGGGGGACTAGCAGAAGAGACCCAGTACTTC
>TRBJ1-2|.|TRBV6-1
CASRTGNNYGYTF
TGTGCCAGCAGAACCGGGAATAACTATGGCTACACCTTC
>TRBJ2-7|.|TRBV15
CATSREGEAAYEQYF
TGTGCCACCAGCAGAGAAGGAGAGGCTGCCTACGAGCAGTACTTC
>TRBJ1-4|.|TRBV29-1
CSYNEKLFF
TGCAGCTATAATGAAAAACTGTTTTTT
>TRBJ1-1|.|TRBV29-1
CSVHETGEAFF
TGCAGCGTTCACGAGACAGGAGAAGCTTTCTTT
>TRBJ1-2|TRBD1|TRBV2
CASSEDRPGNGYTF
TGTGCCAGCAGTGAGGACAGGCCTGGGAATGGCTACACCTTC
>TRBJ2-1|.|TRBV7-3
CASSPSTGSGEQFF
TGTGCCAGCAGCCCATCGACAGGATCGGGTGAGCAGTTCTTC
>TRBJ2-7|.|TRBV5-4
CASSLAGVSEQYF
TGTGCCAGCAGCTTGGCCGGGGTGTCCGAGCAGTACTTC
>TRBJ2-2|TRBD2|TRBV30
CAGRSSGATGELFF
TGTGCCGGGAGATCTAGCGGAGCCACCGGGGAGCTGTTTTTT
>TRBJ1-2|TRBD1|TRBV6-5
CASSSPTGTDGYTF
TGTGCCAGCAGTTCCCCGACAGGGACCGATGGCTACACCTTC
>TRBJ2-7|TRBD2|TRBV11-2
CASSFASGSYEQYF
TGTGCCAGCAGCTTCGCTAGCGGGAGTTACGAGCAGTACTTC
>TRBJ1-2|.|TRBV25-1
CASSEQGDLYGYTF
TGTGCCAGCAGTGAGCAGGGCGATCTCTATGGCTACACCTTC
>TRBJ1-2|.|TRBV5-1
CASSLEEGFYGYTF
TGCGCCAGCAGCTTGGAGGAGGGCTTCTATGGCTACACCTTC
>TRBJ2-7|.|TRBV7-9
CASSLGQGFNEQYF
TGTGCCAGCAGCTTAGGCCAGGGTTTCAACGAGCAGTACTTC
>TRBJ1-2|TRBD1|TRBV28
CASSRPDRAIYGYTF
TGTGCCAGCAGCAGACCCGACAGGGCGATCTATGGCTACACCTTC
>TRBJ1-2|TRBD1|TRBV6-6
CASSIGQGGYGYTF
TGTGCCAGCAGTATAGGACAGGGGGGATATGGCTACACCTTC
>TRBJ1-1|.|TRBV6-6
CASRGSLNTEAFF
TGTGCCAGCAGGGGTAGCTTGAACACTGAAGCTTTCTTT
>TRBJ2-3|.|TRBV30
CAWSVQAADTQYF
TGTGCCTGGAGTGTACAGGCAGCCGATACGCAGTATTTT
>TRBJ2-7|TRBD1|TRBV27
CASTSPGQGSYEQYF
TGTGCCAGCACATCTCCGGGACAGGGGTCCTACGAGCAGTACTTC
>TRBJ1-5|.|TRBV27
CASSLRPLSNQPQHF
TGTGCCAGCAGTTTGCGCCCACTTAGCAATCAGCCCCAGCATTTT
>TRBJ1-5|.|TRBV27
CASSLYLSNQPQHF
TGTGCCAGCAGTTTATACTTGAGCAATCAGCCCCAGCATTTT
>TRBJ2-2|.|TRBV7-2
CASSLTQGNTGELFF
TGTGCCAGCAGCCTGACGCAGGGGAACACCGGGGAGCTGTTTTTT
>TRBJ2-3|TRBD1|TRBV6-5
CASSVGGGTDTQYF
TGTGCCAGCAGCGTAGGGGGCGGCACAGATACGCAGTATTTT
>TRBJ2-3|TRBD2|TRBV9
CASSVEGGSTDTQYF
TGTGCCAGCAGCGTAGAAGGCGGGAGTACAGATACGCAGTATTTT